A selection of T cell receptor beta chains follows, all from one sample in a study of blood T cells in healthy people across ages. TCRdb itself ran the 5' RACE reads through MiXCR, one entry per CDR3 protein. This repertoire shows about a million distinct CDR3 sequences, around two fifths found once; its top ten account for over 10%. The source material was blood. The receptors were gathered from a man aged 18 to 30 in good health. CDR3s include the opening cysteine and the closing phenylalanine or tryptophan. A D gene is named only where the DNA matches it firmly. The listing skips clone size in some rows; elsewhere it reads once, few, many or a size class.

cdr3_aa	cdr3_nt	clone_size	j_call	d_call	v_call
CASSLAGSSSGANVLTF	TGTGCCAGCAGCTTAGCGGGAAGTAGCTCTGGGGCCAACGTCCTGACTTTC	.	TRBJ2-6	.	TRBV7-8
CATSDLTDQETQYF	TGTGCCACCAGTGATTTGACAGACCAAGAGACCCAGTACTTC	.	TRBJ2-5	.	TRBV24-1
CASSATGDGGFTDTQYF	TGTGCCAGCAGCGCGACAGGGGATGGGGGCTTCACAGATACGCAGTATTTT	.	TRBJ2-3	TRBD1	TRBV9
CASTSGSYSNQPQHF	TGTGCCAGCACCTCCGGAAGTTATAGCAATCAGCCCCAGCATTTT	.	TRBJ1-5	.	TRBV2
CASSLAGRPEEQFF	TGTGCCAGCAGCTTGGCAGGAAGGCCGGAGGAGCAGTTCTTC	.	TRBJ2-1	.	TRBV13
CASSPYGTERTKAFF	TGTGCCAGCAGCCCCTACGGGACTGAACGTACCAAAGCTTTCTTT	.	TRBJ1-1	.	TRBV5-5
CASSRPGTAVNTEAFF	TGTGCCAGCAGTCGCCCCGGGACGGCGGTGAACACTGAAGCTTTCTTT	few	TRBJ1-1	.	TRBV6-5
CASSNRDENIQYF	TGTGCCAGCAGTAACAGAGATGAAAACATTCAGTACTTC	.	TRBJ2-4	.	TRBV10-3
CASSQWTANEQFF	TGTGCCAGCAGCCAATGGACAGCCAATGAGCAGTTCTTC	.	TRBJ2-1	.	TRBV14
CASSFNRQETQYF	TGTGCCAGCAGCTTTAACAGACAAGAGACCCAGTACTTC	.	TRBJ2-5	.	TRBV7-2
CASMFDNEQFF	TGTGCCAGCATGTTTGACAATGAGCAGTTCTTC	.	TRBJ2-1	.	TRBV25-1
CASSPGTDKETQYF	TGTGCCAGCAGTCCCGGGACAGACAAAGAGACCCAGTACTTC	few	TRBJ2-5	TRBD1	TRBV11-2
CASSEWDSPNTQYF	TGTGCCAGCAGCGAATGGGACAGTCCTAATACGCAGTATTTT	.	TRBJ2-3	TRBD1	TRBV7-9
CSVTGGDRANYGYTF	TGCAGCGTGACAGGGGGAGATCGAGCTAACTATGGCTACACCTTC	.	TRBJ1-2	TRBD1	TRBV29-1
CASSSLGTGGHGYTF	TGTGCCAGCAGCTCCCTCGGGACAGGGGGCCATGGCTACACCTTC	.	TRBJ1-2	TRBD1	TRBV7-9
CASSLAGWEQYF	TGTGCCAGCAGTTTAGCGGGGTGGGAGCAGTACTTC	many	TRBJ2-7	.	TRBV12-3/TRBV12-4
CASSQPGTKNRNTEAFF	TGTGCCAGCAGCCAACCCGGGACAAAAAATAGGAACACTGAAGCTTTCTTT	.	TRBJ1-1	.	TRBV14
CASSQDSDGLKGYTF	TGTGCCAGCAGCCAAGATTCAGACGGCCTTAAAGGCTACACCTTC	.	TRBJ1-2	.	TRBV4-2
CASSQEGGKEKKLFF	TGCGCCAGCAGCCAAGAAGGAGGGAAGGAGAAAAAACTGTTTTTT	.	TRBJ1-4	.	TRBV4-3
CASSLSAGEQFF	TGTGCCAGCAGTTTATCCGCCGGTGAGCAGTTCTTC	many	TRBJ2-1	.	TRBV12-3/TRBV12-4
CSARGGGSYEQYF	TGCAGTGCACGGGGGGGCGGCTCCTACGAGCAGTACTTC	.	TRBJ2-7	TRBD2	TRBV20-1
CSADAVSMDTQYF	TGCAGTGCCGATGCGGTTAGCATGGATACGCAGTATTTT	few	TRBJ2-3	.	TRBV20-1
CASSGDRLNTGELFF	TGCGCCAGCAGCGGCGACAGATTGAACACCGGGGAGCTGTTTTTT	few	TRBJ2-2	.	TRBV5-1